This paragraph reports one TCR beta chain. A second PCR, run for roughly 7 to 11 cycles, used a sample-barcoded 5' primer plus a J-beta primer mix. At least 3 million CDR3-containing paired-end reads were obtained per sample. One entry per CDR3 protein results from TCRdb running MiXCR on the 5' RACE reads. In the table there are about 1,400,000 distinct CDR3 sequences, around 59% of which are singletons. Per sample, no less than 5 micrograms of total RNA were extracted. Trimming removed 2 bases from V and 4 bases from J, with 8 bases in between. Germline CDR1 is SGHRS and CDR2 is YFSETQ. CDR3 length: 13 amino acids. The data are from a study of blood T cells in healthy people across ages.

V usage is TRBV5-1 and J usage is TRBJ2-3; D gene uncertain. Sample: blood. The sequence derives from a man aged 18 to 29 in good health. The CDR3 DNA sequence: TGCGCCAGCAGCTTTAGTGGCCCAGATACGCAGTATTTT. It yields the protein CASSFSGPDTQYF.